This T cell receptor (beta chain) was sequenced in a study of beta chain features in type 1 diabetes. The study, taken as a whole, reports: For Type 1 diabetes patients, all four CD4+ subsets carried TCRB CDR3s that were moderately but significantly shorter. PCR could preferentially amplify shorter templates, alike in patients and controls.

Researchers reported sorting CD4+ naive, central memory, regulatory and stem cell-like memory cells via CD45RO/CCR7/CD25/CD127/CD95/CD27. Each of the sorted populations had a purity greater than 95%. This CDR3 spans 16 amino acids. The germline V and J ends were trimmed by 1 base and 2 bases, with 13 bases remaining between them. Germline CDR1 reads MGHRA; CDR2 reads YSYEKL. Regarding this clone: Its antigen is currently unknown.

Of the isolated RNA, all was reverse transcribed, and so the sequenced material was expressed TCRB transcripts. Assay used: immunoSEQ multiplex PCR; TCRdb lists only in-frame clones, some missing. The sample includes 200,000 to 300,000 clones, roughly 10% of them seen just once. This clonotype was obtained from a man aged 30 to 39 with type 1 diabetes. What was sequenced was naive CD4+ T cells from blood. The J gene is TRBJ2-3, the V gene TRBV4-1; D is possibly TRBD2 (5 bases). DNA for the CDR3: TGCGCCAGCAGCCAAGGTCCCAGCGGTAACACAGATACGCAGTATTTT. Its translation is CASSQGPSGNTDTQYF.